The clone carrying this T cell receptor (beta chain) came up once. What it binds is unknown. This likely comes from a read error, as the CDR3 has no conserved phenylalanine or tryptophan at its end. These data originate in a study of response to subunit inactivated influenza vaccine. Each CDR3 protein gets one entry after TCRdb re-called the RT-PCR reads with MiXCR. The table shows hundreds of thousands of distinct CDR3 sequences, with 16% occurring only once. CDR1 and CDR2 from the germline V gene are SGHRS and YFSETQ. The V gene end was trimmed by 4 bases and the J gene end by 3 bases; junction bases not matched to a gene: 3. The CDR3 sequence is 14 residues long. Study-wide findings and caveats: Authors proposed each seasonal influenza vaccination draws in few new T cells.

This receptor was obtained from a man aged 45 to 75 who received an inactivated influenza vaccine. This sequence joins TRBV5-1 and TRBJ2-3; 9 positions match TRBD1. The sequencing here drew on CD4+ T cells sorted from PBMCs, taken roughly 24 months after vaccination. As DNA, the CDR3 is TGCGCCAGCAGCCCGGGACAGGGAACAGATACGCAGTATTCT. Translating it yields CASSPGQGTDTQYS.